The 4 T cell receptor beta chains in this list originate from one sample, sequenced in a study of T cell repertoires in ileal Crohn's disease. The time point: neoterminal ileum biopsy at postoperative endoscopy, about 6 months after surgery. TCRdb's copy holds only in-frame clones and misses some; the assay was immunoSEQ multiplex PCR. The table records about 11,000 clones, just under 75% of them present only once. The material sequenced was ileal tissue. These TCRs come from an adult with Crohn's disease.

The chain employs TRBV19 and TRBJ2-3, with TRBD2 matching 11 bases. Losses at the gene ends were 7 bases for V and 7 bases for J; bases not matched to a gene: 7. Germline CDR1 is LNHDA and CDR2 is SQIVND (reference sequence). The CDR3 spans 14 residues. The CDR3 DNA sequence: TGTGCCAGTAAGATGACTAGCGGGACATATACGCAGTATTTT. The encoded protein is CASKMTSGTYTQYF.

A few counts support this clone. The chain has TRBV5-1 and TRBJ1-1; D is ambiguous. CDR3 size: 14 residues. Trimming took 3 bases from V and 3 from J, leaving 12 bases between them. Germline values: CDR1 SGHRS, CDR2 YFSETQ. The CDR3 reads CASSSEGSYTEAFF. The CDR3 coding sequence is TGCGCCAGCAGCTCAGAGGGCAGTTACACTGAAGCTTTCTTT.

The chain joins TRBV4-2 to TRBJ2-2; D perhaps matches TRBD2 (5 bases). Trimming removed 4 bases at V and 9 bases at J, with 12 bases between. The length of the CDR3 is 13 residues. The germline V gene has CDR1 LGHNA and CDR2 YNFKEQ. Here the CDR3 reads CASSPTGMWELFF. CDR3 nucleotide sequence: TGTGCCAGCAGCCCAACCGGGATGTGGGAGCTGTTTTTT.

The V and J genes are TRBV27 and TRBJ2-3; 11 bases match TRBD2. V shed 5 bases and J 0 bases; nucleotides not matched to a gene: 10. Germline V gives CDR1 MNHEY, CDR2 SMNVEV (reference sequence). The CDR3 sequence is 18 residues long. The CDR3 bases are TGTGCCAGCAGTCCGCCCGGACTAGCGGGCTTAAGCACAGATACGCAGTATTTT. Its translation: CASSPPGLAGLSTDTQYF.